This note documents a single T cell receptor (beta chain) sequence. This sample was taken from a study of control samples from healthy donors and cancer patients. Some clones are missing from TCRdb's copy, which holds only in-frame ones; the method was immunoSEQ multiplex PCR. The sample holds 100,000 to 150,000 clones, roughly 90% seen once. The CDR3 runs 16 residues. The germline V gene has CDR1 SGHTA and CDR2 FQGTGA. Trimming pared 2 bases from V and 6 bases from J, leaving 19 bases between. Sequences were obtained from blood. V usage is TRBV7-3 and J usage is TRBJ1-1; D gene unclear. The clonotype was recovered from a middle-aged man in good health. CDR3 region: CASSLGFGVGRAEAFF. The CDR3 DNA reads TGTGCCAGCAGCTTAGGTTTCGGGGTAGGGAGGGCTGAAGCTTTCTTT.